A single T cell receptor beta chain is shown here with its context. Its cognate antigen is unknown. V lost 4 bases to trimming and J lost 5 bases, with 17 bases between them. Germline V gene data show CDR1 as MGHRA and CDR2 as YSYEKL. This CDR3 spans 15 amino acids. This specimen comes from a study of T-cell reconstitution after alpha-beta-depleted transplantation in children. Study outcomes and limitations: Surviving recipient T cells and thymic progenitors accounted for the high day-60 TCRbeta diversity observed in some patients. Approximately two months post-transplant, alpha-beta T cells reportedly originated from several hundred expanded graft clones. Among T cells one year after transplant, newly produced cells accounted for most counts and diversity.

Unique molecular identifiers were incorporated during preparation of the TCRbeta library. TCRdb re-called the PCR reads with MiXCR, one entry per CDR3 protein. The sample records around 960,000 distinct CDR3 sequences, 25% to 30% being singletons. The V and J genes are TRBV4-1 and TRBJ1-1; unclear D gene. The clonotype originates from a boy under three years old who had a stem cell transplant for SCID, so the T cells may come from the graft donor. Sequencing was performed on PBMCs, mostly from graft donor cells, taken 360 days after TCRalphabeta/CD19-depleted stem cell transplant. In DNA, the CDR3 is TGCGCCAGCAGCCGTGTGGCTGGGTCCACGACTGAAGCTTTCTTT. This gives the protein CASSRVAGSTTEAFF.